What follows is one T cell receptor (beta chain) and its context. The sample comes from a study of human T cells and chemical hapten exposure. Each CDR3 protein is one row after TCRdb ran MiXCR on the RACE reads. The table records roughly 50,000 distinct CDR3 sequences, 8% to 10% of them present only once. Time point of the sample: patch test 3, about 24 weeks after DPC sensitization. Treatment denoted: therapeutic diphenylcyclopropenone sensitization with weekly scalp DPC. Suited to DPC and affected by alopecia, the donors ranged from 18 to 70 years old. Here the sequenced sample was whole blood, taken in connection with sensitization to the hapten diphenylcyclopropenone (DPC). The source is a woman aged 40 to 50 with alopecia areata. Some clones in this sample may be carry-over from other donors' samples.

CDR3 loop: CASSPTGVYGYTF. The DNA for the CDR3 is TGTGCCAGCAGCCCAACAGGAGTCTATGGCTACACCTTC. The chain combines TRBV12-3 or TRBV12-4 with TRBJ1-2, with D possibly being TRBD1 (5 bases). The V gene lost 6 bases and the J gene lost 4 bases, with 12 bases spanning the gap. CDR3 length: 13 amino acids.